These T cell receptor beta chains were read from a single sample in a study of blood T cell repertoires in COVID-19. Some clones are missing from TCRdb's copy, which holds only in-frame ones; the method was immunoSEQ multiplex PCR. The data show roughly 49,000 clones, about 89% seen once. Input material: peripheral blood. The receptors come from a human donor in a cohort sampled during active COVID-19. Both conserved end residues are part of each CDR3.

J gene: TRBJ1-2
V gene: TRBV4-3
CDR3 protein: CASSQDFLPRQGENYGYTF

J gene: TRBJ2-5
V gene: TRBV29-1
CDR3 protein: CSAGGGTSGSSKTQYF

J gene: TRBJ2-1
V gene: TRBV19
CDR3 protein: CASSTSGGAGEQFF

J gene: TRBJ1-1
V gene: TRBV5-1
CDR3 protein: CASSPLRGSEAFF

J gene: TRBJ1-1
V gene: TRBV11-3
CDR3 protein: CASSSLGAGDTEAFF

J gene: TRBJ2-1
V gene: TRBV7-6
CDR3 protein: CASSRDRGRGDEQFF

J gene: TRBJ1-1
V gene: TRBV4-3
CDR3 protein: CASSPLGGTEAFF

J gene: TRBJ2-1
V gene: TRBV5-1
CDR3 protein: CASSLDRGNEQFF

J gene: TRBJ1-2
V gene: TRBV7-9
CDR3 protein: CASSLTDGTAYGYTF

J gene: TRBJ1-4
V gene: TRBV12-3/TRBV12-4
CDR3 protein: CASRRGGEKLFF

J gene: TRBJ1-4
V gene: TRBV7-9
CDR3 protein: CASSPDTEREKLFF

J gene: TRBJ2-2
V gene: TRBV6-6
CDR3 protein: CASSYSRGRTGELFF

J gene: TRBJ2-7
V gene: TRBV11-2
CDR3 protein: CASSRDWNTYEQYF

J gene: TRBJ1-1
V gene: TRBV9
CDR3 protein: CASSPMDRGPNTEAFF

J gene: TRBJ1-1
V gene: TRBV27
CDR3 protein: CASSRNRPSEAFF

J gene: TRBJ2-3
V gene: TRBV3-1/TRBV3-2
CDR3 protein: CASSDRSSGTDTQYF

J gene: TRBJ2-5
V gene: TRBV11-3
CDR3 protein: CASSLDGGSRETQYF

J gene: TRBJ2-3
V gene: TRBV19
CDR3 protein: CASRGLSIDTQYF

J gene: TRBJ2-1
V gene: TRBV6-6
CDR3 protein: CASSQHAGAKNEQFF

J gene: TRBJ2-1
V gene: TRBV5-1
CDR3 protein: CASSLDGVGRNEQFF

J gene: TRBJ2-7
V gene: TRBV5-6
CDR3 protein: CASSLVPTSGGAYEQYF

J gene: TRBJ2-1
V gene: TRBV5-4
CDR3 protein: CASSLAGADYNEQFF

J gene: TRBJ2-3
V gene: TRBV6-1
CDR3 protein: CASSEARAGGTDTQYF

J gene: TRBJ2-2
V gene: TRBV5-8
CDR3 protein: CASSLGRLAGVTGELFF

J gene: TRBJ1-4
V gene: TRBV7-9
CDR3 protein: CASSSAGATNEKLFF

J gene: TRBJ2-7
V gene: TRBV7-2
CDR3 protein: CASSLVSSGGSSYEQYF

J gene: TRBJ1-3
V gene: TRBV6-5
CDR3 protein: CASRAGTGVNTIYF

J gene: TRBJ1-1
V gene: TRBV6-5
CDR3 protein: CASHEQGGRDTEAFF

J gene: TRBJ1-2
V gene: TRBV30
CDR3 protein: CAWSGQGLYGYTF

J gene: TRBJ2-1
V gene: TRBV5-1
CDR3 protein: CASSLVNNEQFF

J gene: TRBJ1-2
V gene: TRBV10-2
CDR3 protein: CASSDRGNGYTF

J gene: TRBJ2-7
V gene: TRBV3-1/TRBV3-2
CDR3 protein: CASSHDGIGQYEQYF